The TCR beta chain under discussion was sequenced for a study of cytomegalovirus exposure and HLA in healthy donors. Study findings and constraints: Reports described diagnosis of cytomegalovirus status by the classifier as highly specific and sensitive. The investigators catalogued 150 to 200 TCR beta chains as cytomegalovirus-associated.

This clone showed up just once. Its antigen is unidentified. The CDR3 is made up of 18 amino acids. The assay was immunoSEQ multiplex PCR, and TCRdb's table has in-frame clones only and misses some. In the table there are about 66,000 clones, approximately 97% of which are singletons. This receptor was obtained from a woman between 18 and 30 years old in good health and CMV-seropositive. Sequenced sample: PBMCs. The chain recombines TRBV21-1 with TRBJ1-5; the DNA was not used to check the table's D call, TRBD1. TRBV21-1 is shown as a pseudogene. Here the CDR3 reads CASSKLPGTGGCNQPQHF. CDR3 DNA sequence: TGTGCCAGCAGCAAACTCCCCGGGACAGGGGGCTGCAATCAGCCCCAGCATTTT.